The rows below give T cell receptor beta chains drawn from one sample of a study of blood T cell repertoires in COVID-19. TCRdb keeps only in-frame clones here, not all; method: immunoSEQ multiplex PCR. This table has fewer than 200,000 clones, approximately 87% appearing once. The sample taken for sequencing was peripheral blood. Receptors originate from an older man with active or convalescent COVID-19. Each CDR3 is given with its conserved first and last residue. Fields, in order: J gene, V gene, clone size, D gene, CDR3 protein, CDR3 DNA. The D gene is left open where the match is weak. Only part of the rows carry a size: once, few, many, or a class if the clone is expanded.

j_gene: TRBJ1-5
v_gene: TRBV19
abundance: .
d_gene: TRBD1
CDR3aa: CASSIPTDRGRNQPQHF
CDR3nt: TGTGCCAGTAGTATCCCCACCGACAGGGGTCGCAATCAGCCCCAGCATTTT

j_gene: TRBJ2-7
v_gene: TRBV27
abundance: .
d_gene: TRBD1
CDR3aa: CASSRDRLIEQYF
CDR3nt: TGTGCCAGCAGCCGGGACAGGCTTATCGAGCAGTACTTC

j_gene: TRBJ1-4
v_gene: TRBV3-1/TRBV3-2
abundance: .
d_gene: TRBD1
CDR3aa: CASSLRGHGEKLFF
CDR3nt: TGTGCCAGCAGCCTTAGGGGGCATGGGGAAAAACTGTTTTTT

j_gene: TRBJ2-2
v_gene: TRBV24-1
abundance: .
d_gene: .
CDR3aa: CATWGQNTGELFF
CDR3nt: TGTGCCACCTGGGGACAGAACACCGGGGAGCTGTTTTTT

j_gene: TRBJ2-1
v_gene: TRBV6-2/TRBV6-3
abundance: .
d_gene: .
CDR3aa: CASSYDGSVGNEQFF
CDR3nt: TGTGCCAGCAGTTACGACGGGAGTGTAGGGAATGAGCAGTTCTTC

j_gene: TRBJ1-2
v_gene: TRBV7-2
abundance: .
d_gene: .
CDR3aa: CASSLPGDFYGYTF
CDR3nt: TGTGCCAGCAGCCTCCCGGGGGACTTCTATGGCTACACCTTC

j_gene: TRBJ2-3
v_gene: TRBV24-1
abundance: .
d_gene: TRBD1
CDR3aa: CATSEGTGKPPDPDTQYF
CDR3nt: TGTGCCACCAGTGAAGGGACAGGGAAGCCCCCTGATCCAGATACGCAGTATTTT

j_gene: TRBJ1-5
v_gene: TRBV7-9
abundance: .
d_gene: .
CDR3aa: CASSPTPGNQPQHF
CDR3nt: TGTGCCAGCAGCCCGACGCCAGGGAATCAGCCCCAGCATTTT

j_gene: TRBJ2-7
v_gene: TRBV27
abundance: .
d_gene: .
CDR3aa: CASSPREEGYQQYF
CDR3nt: TGTGCCAGCAGTCCGAGGGAGGAAGGGTACCAGCAGTACTTC

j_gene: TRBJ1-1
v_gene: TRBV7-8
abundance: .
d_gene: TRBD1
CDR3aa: CASSRDRGGTEAFF
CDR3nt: TGTGCCAGCAGCCGAGACAGGGGAGGCACTGAAGCTTTCTTT

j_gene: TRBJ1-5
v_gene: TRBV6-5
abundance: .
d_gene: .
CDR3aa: CATTTEVGQPQHF
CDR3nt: TGTGCCACCACGACTGAGGTTGGGCAGCCCCAGCATTTT

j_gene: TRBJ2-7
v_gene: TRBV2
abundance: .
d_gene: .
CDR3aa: CASSESGRQGAYEQYF
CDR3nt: TGTGCCAGCAGTGAATCCGGGAGACAGGGTGCCTACGAGCAGTACTTC

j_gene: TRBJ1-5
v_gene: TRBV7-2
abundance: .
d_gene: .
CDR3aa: CASSLAQGGINQPQHF
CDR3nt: TGTGCCAGCAGCTTAGCACAGGGAGGGATCAATCAGCCCCAGCATTTT

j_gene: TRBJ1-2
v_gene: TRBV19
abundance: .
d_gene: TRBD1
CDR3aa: CATLRRDRGSGYTF
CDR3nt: TGTGCCACCTTACGCCGGGACAGGGGATCCGGCTACACCTTC

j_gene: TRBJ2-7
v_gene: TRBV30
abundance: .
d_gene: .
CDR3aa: CAWSDGGPVYEQYF
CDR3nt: TGTGCCTGGAGTGACGGGGGGCCCGTCTACGAGCAGTACTTC

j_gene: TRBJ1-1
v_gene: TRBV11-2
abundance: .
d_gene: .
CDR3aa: CASSPGVALMNTEAFF
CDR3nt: TGTGCCAGCAGCCCCGGGGTGGCTTTAATGAACACTGAAGCTTTCTTT

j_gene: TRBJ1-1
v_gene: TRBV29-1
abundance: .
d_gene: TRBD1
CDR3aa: CSVDGTGETEAFF
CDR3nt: TGCAGCGTTGATGGAACAGGGGAAACTGAAGCTTTCTTT

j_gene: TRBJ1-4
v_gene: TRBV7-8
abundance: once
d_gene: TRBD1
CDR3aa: CASSLRQGMAIATNEKLFF
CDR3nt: TGTGCCAGCAGCTTACGACAGGGGATGGCTATCGCGACTAATGAAAAACTGTTTTTT

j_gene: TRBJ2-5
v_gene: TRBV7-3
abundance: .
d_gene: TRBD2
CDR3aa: CASSLGTSGRGLQETQYF
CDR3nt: TGTGCCAGCAGCTTAGGGACTAGCGGGAGAGGGCTCCAAGAGACCCAGTACTTC

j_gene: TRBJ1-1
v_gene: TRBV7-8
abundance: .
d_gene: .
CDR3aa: CASSLGNRLNTEAFF
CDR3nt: TGTGCCAGCAGCTTAGGTAACAGGCTGAACACTGAAGCTTTCTTT

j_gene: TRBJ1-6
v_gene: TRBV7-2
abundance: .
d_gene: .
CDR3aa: CASSSGWEGESYNSPLHF
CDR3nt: TGTGCCAGCAGCTCCGGCTGGGAGGGGGAGTCCTATAATTCACCCCTCCACTTT

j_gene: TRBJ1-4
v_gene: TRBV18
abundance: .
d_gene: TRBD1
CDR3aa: CASSRGQGPTNEKLFF
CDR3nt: TGTGCCAGCTCCCGGGGACAGGGGCCAACTAATGAAAAACTGTTTTTT

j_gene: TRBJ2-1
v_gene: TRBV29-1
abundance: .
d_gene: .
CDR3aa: CSVEDSGRGGNNEQFF
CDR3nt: TGCAGCGTTGAAGATTCGGGCAGGGGTGGAAACAATGAGCAGTTCTTC

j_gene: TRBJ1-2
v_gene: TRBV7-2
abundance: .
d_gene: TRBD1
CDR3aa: CASSLQGAGRSYGYTF
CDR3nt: TGTGCCAGCAGCTTACAGGGGGCGGGGCGCAGCTATGGCTACACCTTC

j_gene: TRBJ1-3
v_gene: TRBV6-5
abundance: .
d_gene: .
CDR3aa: CASSYSRGGSGNTIYF
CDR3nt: TGTGCCAGCAGTTACTCGAGGGGGGGATCCGGAAACACCATATATTTT

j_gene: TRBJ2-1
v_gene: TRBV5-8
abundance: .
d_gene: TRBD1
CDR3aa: CASSLGQGDGQGQFF
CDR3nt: TGTGCCAGCAGCTTGGGACAGGGGGATGGGCAGGGGCAGTTCTTC

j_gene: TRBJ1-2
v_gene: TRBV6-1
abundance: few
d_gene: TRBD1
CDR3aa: CASSETGVNYGYTF
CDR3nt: TGTGCCAGCAGTGAGACAGGGGTTAACTATGGCTACACCTTC

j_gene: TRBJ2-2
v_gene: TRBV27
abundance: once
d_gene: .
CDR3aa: CASSVKRGGGHTGELFF
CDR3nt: TGTGCCAGCAGTGTCAAAAGGGGGGGCGGGCACACCGGGGAGCTGTTTTTT

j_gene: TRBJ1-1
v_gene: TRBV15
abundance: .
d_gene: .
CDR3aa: CATSRGLGGNTEAFF
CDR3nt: TGTGCCACCAGCAGAGGGCTTGGAGGGAACACTGAAGCTTTCTTT

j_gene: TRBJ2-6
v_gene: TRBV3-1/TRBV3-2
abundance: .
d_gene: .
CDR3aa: CASSQRRSSGANVLTF
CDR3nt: TGTGCCAGCAGCCAACGACGGAGCTCTGGGGCCAACGTCCTGACTTTC

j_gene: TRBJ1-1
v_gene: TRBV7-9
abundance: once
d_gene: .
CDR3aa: CASSFLENPNTEAFF
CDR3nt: TGTGCCAGCAGCTTTTTAGAGAACCCGAACACTGAAGCTTTCTTT

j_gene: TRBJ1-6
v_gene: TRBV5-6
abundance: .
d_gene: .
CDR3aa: CASSLTYGAGRRHSPLHF
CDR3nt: TGTGCCAGCAGCTTGACCTATGGCGCGGGACGGCGACATTCACCCCTCCACTTT

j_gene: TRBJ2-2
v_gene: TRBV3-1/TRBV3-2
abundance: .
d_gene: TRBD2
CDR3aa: CASSQPRTSGNTGELFF
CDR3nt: TGTGCCAGCAGCCAACCTCGGACTAGCGGGAACACCGGGGAGCTGTTTTTT

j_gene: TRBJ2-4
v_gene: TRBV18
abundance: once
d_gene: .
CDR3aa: CASSPPGGGENIQYF
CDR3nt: TGTGCCAGCTCACCCCCGGGAGGGGGCGAAAACATTCAGTACTTC

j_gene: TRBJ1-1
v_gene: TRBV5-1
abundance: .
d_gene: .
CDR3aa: CASSSIYGQLNTEAFF
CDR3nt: TGCGCCAGCAGCTCCATATACGGACAGTTGAACACTGAAGCTTTCTTT

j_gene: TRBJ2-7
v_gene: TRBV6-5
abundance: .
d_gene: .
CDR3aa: CASSYAPPRGWGEQYF
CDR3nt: TGTGCCAGCAGTTACGCACCCCCCCGGGGGTGGGGTGAGCAGTACTTC

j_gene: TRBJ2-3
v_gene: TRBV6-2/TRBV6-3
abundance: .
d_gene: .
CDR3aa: CASSPAGDTQYF
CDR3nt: TGTGCCAGCAGCCCCGCCGGGGATACGCAGTATTTT

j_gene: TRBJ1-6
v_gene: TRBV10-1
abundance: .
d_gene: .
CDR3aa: CASSASRGSPLHF
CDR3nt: TGCGCCAGCAGTGCCAGCAGGGGTTCACCCCTCCACTTT

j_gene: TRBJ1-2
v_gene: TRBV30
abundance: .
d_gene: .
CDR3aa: CAWSLQGNYGYTF
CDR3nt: TGTGCCTGGAGTCTACAGGGTAACTATGGCTACACCTTC

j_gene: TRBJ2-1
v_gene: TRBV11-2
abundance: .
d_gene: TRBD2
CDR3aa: CASSPGLAVYNEQFF
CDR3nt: TGTGCCAGCAGCCCGGGACTAGCGGTCTACAATGAGCAGTTCTTC

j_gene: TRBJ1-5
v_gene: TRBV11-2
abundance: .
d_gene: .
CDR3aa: CASSLSGGNQPQHF
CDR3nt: TGTGCCAGCAGCTTATCAGGGGGCAATCAGCCCCAGCATTTT

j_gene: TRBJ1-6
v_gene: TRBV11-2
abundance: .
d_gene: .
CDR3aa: CASSHGAGYSPLHF
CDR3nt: TGTGCCAGCAGCCACGGAGCAGGGTATTCACCCCTCCACTTT

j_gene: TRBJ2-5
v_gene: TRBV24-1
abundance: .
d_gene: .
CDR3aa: CATSDSRVPGTQYF
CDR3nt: TGTGCCACCAGTGATTCGCGGGTCCCCGGGACCCAGTACTTC

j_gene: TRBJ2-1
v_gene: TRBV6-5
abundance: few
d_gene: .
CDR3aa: CASSPGHSYNEQFF
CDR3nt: TGTGCCAGCAGTCCGGGTCATTCCTACAATGAGCAGTTCTTC

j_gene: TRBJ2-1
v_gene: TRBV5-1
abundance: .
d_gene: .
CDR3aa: CASSLGHDRGDEQFF
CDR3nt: TGCGCCAGCAGCTTGGGCCATGATAGGGGTGATGAGCAGTTCTTC

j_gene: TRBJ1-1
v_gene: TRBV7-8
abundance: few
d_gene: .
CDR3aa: CASSQRMNTEAFF
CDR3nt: TGTGCCAGCAGCCAGAGGATGAACACTGAAGCTTTCTTT

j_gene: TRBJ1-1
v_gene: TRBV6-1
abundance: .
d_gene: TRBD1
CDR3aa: CASSEKGQGATEAFF
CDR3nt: TGTGCCAGCAGTGAAAAGGGACAGGGGGCCACTGAAGCTTTCTTT

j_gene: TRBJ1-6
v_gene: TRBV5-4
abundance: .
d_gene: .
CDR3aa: CASSPDSGGNSPLHF
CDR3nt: TGTGCCAGCAGCCCAGACTCGGGAGGCAATTCACCCCTCCACTTT

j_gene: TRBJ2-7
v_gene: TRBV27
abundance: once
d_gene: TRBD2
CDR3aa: CASSLLTSDSSYEQYF
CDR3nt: TGTGCCAGCAGTTTACTAACTAGCGATAGCTCCTACGAGCAGTACTTC

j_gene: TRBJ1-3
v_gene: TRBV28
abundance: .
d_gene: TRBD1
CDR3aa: CASGSGGYSGNTIYF
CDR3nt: TGTGCCAGCGGCTCAGGGGGATACTCTGGAAACACCATATATTTT

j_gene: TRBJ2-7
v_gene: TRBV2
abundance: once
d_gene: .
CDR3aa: CASSPGGYEQYF
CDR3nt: TGTGCCAGCAGTCCCGGGGGCTACGAGCAGTACTTC

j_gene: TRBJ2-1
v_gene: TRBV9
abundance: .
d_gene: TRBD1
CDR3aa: CASSEGQGGYNEQFF
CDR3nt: TGTGCCAGCAGCGAGGGACAGGGGGGCTACAATGAGCAGTTCTTC

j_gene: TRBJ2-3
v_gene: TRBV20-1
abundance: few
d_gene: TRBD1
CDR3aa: CSAGTGDTQYF
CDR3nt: TGCAGTGCCGGGACAGGGGATACGCAGTATTTT

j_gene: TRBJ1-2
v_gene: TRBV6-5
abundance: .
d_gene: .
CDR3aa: CASSYSIQGSYGYTF
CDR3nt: TGTGCCAGCAGTTACTCGATTCAGGGATCCTATGGCTACACCTTC